Listed below are T cell receptor beta chains from one sample, sequenced in a study of shared clonotypes between healthy human individuals. TCRdb's copy holds only in-frame clones and misses some; the assay was immunoSEQ multiplex PCR. Among around 530,000 clones listed, roughly 79% were seen once. The sequencing input was PBMCs. Receptors originate from a woman in her thirties or forties in good health. Some clones in this sample may be carry-over from other donors' samples. CDR3s include the opening cysteine and the closing phenylalanine or tryptophan.

V gene	J gene	CDR3 length	CDR3 protein
TRBV18	TRBJ1-2	16	CASSATTGAFRYGYTF
TRBV10-3	TRBJ2-1	15	CAISESRTNWNEQFF
TRBV21-1	TRBJ2-2	20	CASSKIRDRVLAGATGELFF
TRBV28	TRBJ1-4	15	CASTHEMSTNEKLFF
TRBV30	TRBJ1-4	14	CAWSPDRGHEKLFF
TRBV28	TRBJ1-2	18	CASSFDGLLLLANYGYTF
TRBV30	TRBJ2-7	15	CAWSVRGGFVDEQYF
TRBV7-3	TRBJ1-4	15	CASSPTGKLNEKLFF
TRBV5-4	TRBJ2-5	14	CASHSGNFQETQYF
TRBV5-4	TRBJ2-1	17	CASEVRGRFSSYNEQFF
TRBV30	TRBJ2-3	15	CAWSRETGGTDTQYF
TRBV5-4	TRBJ2-7	15	CASSSQTSGLYEQYF
TRBV10-3	TRBJ2-1	13	CAIGGAGDNEQFF
TRBV28	TRBJ2-7	13	CASRSGLTYEQYF
TRBV5-1	TRBJ2-5	17	CASSHLGGQGLGETQYF
TRBV2	TRBJ1-5	14	CASSPRTDFGPQHF
TRBV2	TRBJ2-7	16	CASNLDDRGISYEQYF
TRBV18	TRBJ2-7	15	CASSPRAGGRYEQYF
TRBV4-3	TRBJ1-5	15	CASSQDIREGQPQHF
TRBV27	TRBJ1-1	14	CASSLRTARAEAFF
TRBV5-1	TRBJ2-7	14	CASSGGTGWHEQYF